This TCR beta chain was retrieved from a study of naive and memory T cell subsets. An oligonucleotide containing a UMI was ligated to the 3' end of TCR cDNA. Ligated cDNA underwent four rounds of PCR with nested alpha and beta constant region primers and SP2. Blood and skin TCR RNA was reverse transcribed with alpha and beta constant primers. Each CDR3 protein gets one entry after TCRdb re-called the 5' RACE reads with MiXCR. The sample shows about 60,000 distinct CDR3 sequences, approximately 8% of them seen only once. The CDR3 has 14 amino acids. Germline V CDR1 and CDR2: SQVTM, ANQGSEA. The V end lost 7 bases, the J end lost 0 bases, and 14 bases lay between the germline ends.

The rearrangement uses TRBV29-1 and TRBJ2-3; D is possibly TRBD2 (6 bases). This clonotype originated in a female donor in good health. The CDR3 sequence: CSGSPGLSTDTQYF. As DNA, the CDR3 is TGCAGCGGATCCCCGGGACTCAGCACAGATACGCAGTATTTT.